This TCR beta chain was identified during a study of naive and memory T cell subsets. Regarding the study as a whole: In CD4 and CD8 cells, diversity dropped from naive through EMRA. Each distinct alpha or beta sequence counts as one clonotype.

In the case of this clonotype: Antigen specificity is unknown.

An equimolar mix of two oligonucleotides served as the beta constant-region primer for TRBC1 and TRBC2. MiXCR, run by TCRdb on the UMI-ligation and nested PCR reads, gives a single entry per CDR3 protein. The data contain some 83,000 distinct CDR3 sequences, 10% to 15% of them seen just once; the ten biggest clones take up approximately 0.94%. The CDR3 spans 16 residues. V lost 4 bases and J lost 4; bases outside the gene matches: 6. Germline V gene sequence: CDR1 ENHRY, CDR2 SYGVKD. This TCR came from a human donor in good health. V and J are TRBV10-3 and TRBJ2-1; 11 nucleotides line up with TRBD2. Sequenced: central memory CD4+ T cells from blood. CDR3 sequence: CAISAATSGAYNEQFF. The CDR3 DNA reads as TGTGCCATCAGTGCCGCGACTAGCGGGGCATACAATGAGCAGTTCTTC.